This TCR beta chain was observed in a study of shared clonotypes between healthy human individuals. Study-wide results and caveats: Compared with clonotypes that all four donors shared, non-shared clonotypes had lower generation probabilities.

Here immunoSEQ multiplex PCR was the method, and the copy in TCRdb shows in-frame clones only, minus some. The sample carries roughly 2.1 million clones, under 95% recorded once. Regarding this clone: Its antigen is as yet unknown.

The CDR3 loop spans 13 amino acids. The ends were cut back, 0 bases at V and 6 bases at J, with 5 bases in the middle. The germline CDR1 and CDR2 sequences are LGHNT and FRNRAP. The naive CD8 population came from CD45RO-negative cells selected for CCR7, without terminally differentiated effector memory CD45RA+ cells. The V and J genes are TRBV12-5 and TRBJ2-2; D is undetermined. The receptor's source is a young man in good health. Some clones in this sample may be carry-over from other donors' samples. Sequenced sample: naive CD8+ T cells from PBMCs. The CDR3: CASGLVPPGELFF. In nucleotides, the CDR3 is TGTGCTAGTGGTTTGGTACCTCCCGGGGAGCTGTTTTTT.